A selection of T cell receptor beta chains follows, all from one sample in a study of blood T cell repertoires in COVID-19. Clones were read by immunoSEQ multiplex PCR, and TCRdb kept only the in-frame ones, dropping some. The profile covers about 200,000 clones, with approximately 91% appearing a single time and roughly a sixth taken by the ten largest. Sequenced sample: peripheral blood. All receptors derive from a man between 50 and 59 years old with COVID-19, enrolled during active disease. Each CDR3 is given with its conserved first and last residue. D genes are given only for firm matches. Not all rows give a size; the values are once, few, many and, for expanded clones, a class.

abundance	len	j_gene	v_gene	d_gene	CDR3aa	CDR3nt
NA	15	TRBJ1-1	TRBV19	NA	CASSIDGRGITEAFF	TGTGCCAGTAGTATAGATGGGAGGGGAATAACTGAAGCTTTCTTT
NA	13	TRBJ2-7	TRBV12-5	NA	CASGLAGSYEQYF	TGTGCTAGTGGTTTGGCCGGGAGCTACGAGCAGTACTTC
NA	15	TRBJ2-7	TRBV3-1/TRBV3-2	NA	CASSQGWDTSYEQYF	TGTGCCAGCAGCCAAGGATGGGACACTTCCTACGAGCAGTACTTC
NA	12	TRBJ1-2	TRBV2	NA	CASRATGLSYTF	TGTGCCAGCCGCGCCACAGGGTTAAGCTACACCTTC
NA	14	TRBJ1-1	TRBV5-8	NA	CASSLGLRNTEAFF	TGTGCCAGCAGCTTGGGACTGAGGAACACTGAAGCTTTCTTT
NA	13	TRBJ2-3	TRBV28	TRBD1	CASKTGGTDTQYF	TGTGCCAGCAAAACAGGGGGCACAGATACGCAGTATTTT
NA	15	TRBJ2-7	TRBV2	TRBD1	CASSFATGNYYEQYF	TGTGCCAGCAGTTTCGCGACAGGGAATTACTACGAGCAGTACTTC
NA	15	TRBJ2-2	TRBV2	TRBD1	CASRAGGRNTGELFF	TGTGCCAGCAGAGCAGGGGGTCGGAACACCGGGGAGCTGTTTTTT
NA	15	TRBJ2-5	TRBV7-9	TRBD2	CASSAGLAGMETQYF	TGTGCCAGCAGCGCTGGACTAGCGGGAATGGAGACCCAGTACTTC
NA	16	TRBJ2-7	TRBV24-1	TRBD1	CATREDRAPLRNEQYF	TGTGCCACCAGAGAGGACAGGGCTCCCCTCAGGAACGAGCAGTACTTC
many	16	TRBJ2-7	TRBV7-9	TRBD2	CASSFVVREGDYEQYF	TGTGCCAGCAGCTTCGTAGTGCGGGAGGGCGACTACGAGCAGTACTTC
NA	17	TRBJ1-4	TRBV2	NA	CASSRTTHTPLNEKLFF	TGTGCCAGCAGTAGGACAACTCATACACCCCTTAATGAAAAACTGTTTTTT
NA	13	TRBJ1-1	TRBV7-9	NA	CASRLTADTEAFF	TGTGCCAGCAGGTTAACAGCTGACACTGAAGCTTTCTTT
NA	14	TRBJ1-1	TRBV27	NA	CASSLARGNTEAFF	TGTGCCAGCAGTTTGGCCAGGGGGAACACTGAAGCTTTCTTT
NA	13	TRBJ1-2	TRBV6-6	NA	CASSTTLHYGYTF	TGTGCCAGCAGTACGACTCTGCACTATGGCTACACCTTC
once	15	TRBJ2-5	TRBV7-9	NA	CASTLVPGNQETQYF	TGTGCCAGCACCCTAGTCCCGGGGAACCAAGAGACCCAGTACTTC
NA	16	TRBJ1-5	TRBV28	TRBD1	CASSTRTGAINQPQHF	TGTGCCAGCAGTACCCGGACAGGGGCCATCAATCAGCCCCAGCATTTT
NA	17	TRBJ1-6	TRBV3-1/TRBV3-2	NA	CASSQDTASSYNSPLHF	TGTGCCAGCAGCCAAGATACAGCCAGCTCCTATAATTCACCCCTCCACTTT
NA	14	TRBJ2-3	TRBV7-9	NA	CASSGSGSTDTQYF	TGTGCCAGCAGCGGTAGCGGAAGCACAGATACGCAGTATTTT
NA	18	TRBJ2-7	TRBV3-1/TRBV3-2	TRBD2	CASSPPPGLTSGLVEQYF	TGTGCCAGCAGCCCGCCCCCTGGTCTAACTAGCGGGTTGGTCGAGCAGTACTTC
NA	12	TRBJ2-7	TRBV4-3	NA	CARVARGYEQYF	TGCGCCAGAGTCGCCAGGGGTTACGAGCAGTACTTC
NA	13	TRBJ2-3	TRBV7-3	NA	CASSLEAWDTQYF	TGTGCCAGCAGCTTAGAGGCTTGGGATACGCAGTATTTT
NA	15	TRBJ1-5	TRBV6-4	NA	CASSDRGASNQPQHF	TGTGCCAGCAGTGACCGGGGGGCTAGCAATCAGCCCCAGCATTTT
NA	12	TRBJ2-1	TRBV28	NA	CASRESYNEQFF	TGTGCCAGCAGGGAGTCCTACAATGAGCAGTTCTTC
NA	16	TRBJ2-3	TRBV18	TRBD2	CASSPFTSGSTDTQYF	TGTGCCAGCTCACCATTTACTAGCGGCAGCACAGATACGCAGTATTTT
NA	18	TRBJ2-6	TRBV29-1	TRBD1	CSVRIPGQGTAGANVLTF	TGCAGCGTCCGAATCCCGGGACAGGGGACGGCTGGGGCCAACGTCCTGACTTTC
NA	18	TRBJ1-5	TRBV5-3	NA	CARSRGVSQRYSNQPQHF	TGTGCCAGAAGCAGGGGTGTCAGTCAACGGTATAGCAATCAGCCCCAGCATTTT
NA	17	TRBJ2-1	TRBV19	TRBD2	CASSNRLAGGWGDEQFF	TGTGCCAGTAGTAATCGTCTAGCGGGAGGTTGGGGGGATGAGCAGTTCTTC
NA	15	TRBJ1-5	TRBV6-5	TRBD1	CASTRDRGLGQPQHF	TGTGCCAGCACCAGGGACAGGGGGCTGGGACAGCCCCAGCATTTT
NA	12	TRBJ1-4	TRBV28	NA	CASRLTAEKLFF	TGTGCCAGCAGGTTGACAGCTGAAAAACTGTTTTTT
NA	13	TRBJ1-5	TRBV3-1/TRBV3-2	NA	CASSQGEEGPQHF	TGTGCCAGCAGCCAGGGGGAGGAAGGGCCCCAGCATTTT
NA	18	TRBJ2-7	TRBV27	TRBD1	CASSRGQGRGGRTYEQYF	TGTGCCAGCAGCCGAGGACAGGGGCGAGGAGGACGAACCTACGAGCAGTACTTC
NA	15	TRBJ1-4	TRBV5-5	TRBD1	CASSQTGATNEKLFF	TGTGCCAGCAGCCAGACAGGGGCCACTAATGAAAAACTGTTTTTT
NA	17	TRBJ2-1	TRBV24-1	TRBD2	CATSDPTLAGAYNEQFF	TGTGCCACCAGTGATCCTACTCTAGCGGGGGCATACAATGAGCAGTTCTTC
NA	13	TRBJ2-3	TRBV5-1	NA	CASSLVGTDTQYF	TGCGCCAGCAGCTTGGTCGGCACAGATACGCAGTATTTT
NA	14	TRBJ1-2	TRBV25-1	TRBD1	CASSESDRENGYTF	TGTGCCAGCAGTGAATCGGACAGGGAGAATGGCTACACCTTC
NA	15	TRBJ2-3	TRBV7-2	NA	CASSGGVGFSDTQYF	TGTGCCAGCAGCGGAGGCGTAGGTTTTTCAGATACGCAGTATTTT
NA	12	TRBJ1-1	TRBV10-3	TRBD1	CAIRPGQGIAFF	TGTGCCATTAGACCGGGACAGGGAATAGCTTTCTTT
NA	14	TRBJ1-6	TRBV27	NA	CASSLHAERSPLHF	TGTGCCAGCAGTCTCCACGCAGAGCGGTCCCCCCTCCACTTT
NA	15	TRBJ1-1	TRBV29-1	NA	CSVEYGRGLNTEAFF	TGCAGCGTTGAATACGGGAGGGGGTTGAACACTGAAGCTTTCTTT
NA	19	TRBJ1-5	TRBV28	TRBD1	CASRGSGTGAVWGNQPQHF	TGTGCCAGCAGGGGGAGTGGGACAGGCGCTGTGTGGGGAAATCAGCCCCAGCATTTT
NA	19	TRBJ1-3	TRBV9	TRBD1	CASSAPRGGDRASGNTIYF	TGTGCCAGCAGCGCCCCTCGGGGGGGAGACAGGGCTTCTGGAAACACCATATATTTT
NA	16	TRBJ2-2	TRBV27	TRBD1	CASSSWTGTDTGELFF	TGTGCCAGCAGTTCCTGGACAGGGACGGACACCGGGGAGCTGTTTTTT
NA	15	TRBJ2-1	TRBV10-3	NA	CASEQVQTTYNEQFF	TGTGCCAGCGAACAGGTCCAAACCACCTACAATGAGCAGTTCTTC
NA	15	TRBJ1-5	TRBV28	NA	CASTKAGGGNQPQHF	TGTGCCAGCACCAAAGCGGGGGGCGGCAATCAGCCCCAGCATTTT
NA	14	TRBJ2-1	TRBV9	TRBD1	CASTPGQGVNEQFF	TGTGCCAGCACCCCGGGACAGGGGGTAAATGAGCAGTTCTTC
NA	16	TRBJ2-3	TRBV18	TRBD2	CASSPNSGRGTDTQYF	TGTGCCAGCTCACCGAATAGCGGGAGAGGCACAGATACGCAGTATTTT
NA	15	TRBJ1-3	TRBV28	NA	CASSFHQVAGNTIYF	TGTGCCAGCAGTTTTCACCAGGTCGCTGGAAACACCATATATTTT
NA	15	TRBJ2-1	TRBV4-1	TRBD2	CASSQEGLAPNEQFF	TGCGCCAGCAGCCAAGAGGGACTAGCGCCGAATGAGCAGTTCTTC
NA	13	TRBJ1-1	TRBV25-1	NA	CASHSDRNTEAFF	TGTGCCAGCCATTCGGACAGGAACACTGAAGCTTTCTTT
NA	14	TRBJ2-7	TRBV29-1	NA	CSVVLGQLSYEQYF	TGCAGCGTCGTACTCGGACAGCTCTCCTACGAGCAGTACTTC
NA	16	TRBJ2-3	TRBV7-2	TRBD2	CASSLVAREYTDTQYF	TGTGCCAGCAGCTTAGTGGCGCGGGAGTACACAGATACGCAGTATTTT
NA	15	TRBJ2-1	TRBV10-1	TRBD2	CASSRRAGGFNEQFF	TGCGCCAGCAGCCGGCGAGCGGGGGGATTCAATGAGCAGTTCTTC
NA	14	TRBJ1-3	TRBV6-6	TRBD1	CASSRTGSGNTIYF	TGTGCCAGCAGTCGGACAGGCTCTGGAAACACCATATATTTT
NA	14	TRBJ2-2	TRBV5-4	TRBD1	CASSPPQGAGELFF	TGTGCCAGCAGCCCCCCCCAGGGGGCCGGGGAGCTGTTTTTT